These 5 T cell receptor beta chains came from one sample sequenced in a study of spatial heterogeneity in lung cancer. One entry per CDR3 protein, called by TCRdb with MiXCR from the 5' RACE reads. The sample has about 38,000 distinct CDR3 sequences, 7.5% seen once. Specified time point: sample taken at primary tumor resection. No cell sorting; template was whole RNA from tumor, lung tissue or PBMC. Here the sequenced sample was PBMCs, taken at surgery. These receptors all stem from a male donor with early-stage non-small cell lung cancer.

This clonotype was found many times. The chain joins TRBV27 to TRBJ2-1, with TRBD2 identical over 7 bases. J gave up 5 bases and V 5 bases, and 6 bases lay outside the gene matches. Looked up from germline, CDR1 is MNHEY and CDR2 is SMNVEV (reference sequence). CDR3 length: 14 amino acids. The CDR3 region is CASSTGTTNNEQFF. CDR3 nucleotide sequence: TGTGCCAGCAGTACCGGGACTACCAACAATGAGCAGTTCTTC.

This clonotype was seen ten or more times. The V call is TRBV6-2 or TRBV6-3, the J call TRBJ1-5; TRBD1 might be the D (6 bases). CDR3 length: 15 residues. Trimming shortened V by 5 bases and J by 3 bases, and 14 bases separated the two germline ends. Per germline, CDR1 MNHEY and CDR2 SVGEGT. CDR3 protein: CASSLYRVNNQPQHF. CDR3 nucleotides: TGTGCCAGCAGTCTCTACAGGGTGAACAATCAGCCCCAGCATTTT.

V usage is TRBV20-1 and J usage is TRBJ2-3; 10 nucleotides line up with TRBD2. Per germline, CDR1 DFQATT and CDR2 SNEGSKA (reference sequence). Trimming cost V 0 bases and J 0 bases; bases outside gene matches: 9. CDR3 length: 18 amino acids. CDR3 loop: CSARDLASGGPSTDTQYF. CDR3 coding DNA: TGCAGTGCTAGAGATTTGGCTAGCGGGGGCCCTAGCACAGATACGCAGTATTTT.

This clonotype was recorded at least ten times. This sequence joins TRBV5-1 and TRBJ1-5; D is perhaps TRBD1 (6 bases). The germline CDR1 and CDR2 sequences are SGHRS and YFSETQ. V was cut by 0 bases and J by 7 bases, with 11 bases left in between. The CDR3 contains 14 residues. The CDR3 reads CASSLAAGDQPQHF. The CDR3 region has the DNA TGCGCCAGCAGCTTGGCGGCAGGGGACCAGCCCCAGCATTTT.

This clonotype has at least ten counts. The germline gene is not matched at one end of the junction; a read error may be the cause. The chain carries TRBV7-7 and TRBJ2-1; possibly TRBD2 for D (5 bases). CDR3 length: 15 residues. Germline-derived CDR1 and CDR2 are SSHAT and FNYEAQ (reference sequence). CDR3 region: CASSSSGVPYNEQFF. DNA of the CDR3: TGTGCTAGCAGCAGCAGCGGTGTTCCCTACAATGAGCAGTTCTTC.